Sequencing of this TCR beta chain was carried out in a study of blood T cell repertoires in COVID-19. This clone has just one count. Produced via immunoSEQ multiplex PCR; TCRdb's table is partial and in-frame only. The sample contains 390,000 or so clones, less than 90% of which appear only once. This clonotype originated in a woman between 50 and 59 years old who had recovered from COVID-19. Input material: PBMCs or T cells enriched from blood (not recorded which).

The DNA for the CDR3 is TGTGCCAGCAGTTCGGTCGGGAGCTCCTATAATTCACCCCTCCACTTT. Amino acid sequence: CASSSVGSSYNSPLHF. This sequence joins TRBV27 and TRBJ1-6; D remains unclear. The germline gives CDR1 MNHEY, CDR2 SMNVEV (reference sequence). V was pared by 4 bases and J by 0 bases, with 10 bases between. The CDR3 sequence is 16 residues long.